The clone carrying this TCR beta chain showed up just once. Its antigen is undetermined. The study sampled nominally healthy donors, though unrecorded immune exposures were likely. The data belong to a study of cytomegalovirus exposure and HLA in healthy donors. Across the whole study: An early release of data contained about 85 million unique TCRs, which came from HLA-typed donors. Study results and caveats: In a later analysis, across HLA loci, associated TCR counts were highest for DRB1, lowest for HLA-C.

The PCR ran on 60 Vbeta and 13 Jbeta primers. TCRdb keeps only in-frame clones here, not all; method: immunoSEQ multiplex PCR. The sample consists of more than 200,000 clones, roughly four fifths of them appearing once. The sequence derives from a girl aged 5-17 years in good health and CMV-seronegative. The sequenced sample consisted of PBMCs.

CDR3 in DNA: TGTGCCAGTAGTATTTTTGTAGGGGACTATGGCTACACCTTC. Translating it yields CASSIFVGDYGYTF. This rearrangement joins TRBV19 to TRBJ1-2; possibly TRBD1 for D (5 bases). CDR3 length: 14 residues. The germline V gene has CDR1 LNHDA and CDR2 SQIVND (reference sequence). Trimming cost V 3 bases and J 3 bases, with 11 bases left between them.